These T cell receptor beta chains were read from a single sample in a study of blood T cells in healthy people across ages. Each CDR3 protein is one row after TCRdb ran MiXCR on the 5' RACE reads. The sample has 750,000 to 950,000 distinct CDR3 sequences, 25% to 30% seen once; the top ten hold about a tenth. This sample was also put to use in a study of T cells of mothers and their children.

Sequencing was done on a sample of blood. These receptors came from a woman between 40 and 50 years old in good health. CDR3s include the opening cysteine and the closing phenylalanine or tryptophan. A D gene is named only where the DNA matches it firmly. Some rows have no size entry. The others give once, few or many, or a class for an expanded clone.

TRBJ2-7,15,TRBV2,few,-,TGTGCCAGCAGACCCGACAGCCTCAGCTCCTACGAGCAGTACTTC,CASRPDSLSSYEQYF
TRBJ2-7,14,TRBV28,few,-,TGTGCCAGCAGTTTTAGGGTAACCTCCTACGAGCAGTACTTC,CASSFRVTSYEQYF
TRBJ2-7,13,TRBV24-1,few,-,TGTGCCACCTCGGACGCTTTGACCTACGAGCAGTACTTC,CATSDALTYEQYF
TRBJ1-5,16,TRBV20-1,few,-,TGCAGTGCTAGGCCAGCTGGGGGACGGGGCAATCAGCCCCAGCATTTT,CSARPAGGRGNQPQHF
TRBJ2-1,14,TRBV11-2,few,TRBD2,TGTGCCAGCAGCCTCGTGGCGGGGGGGCCGCGGCAGTTCTTC,CASSLVAGGPRQFF
TRBJ1-2,14,TRBV12-3/TRBV12-4,-,-,TGTGCCAGCAGCTCCGGACCCCGCGGCTATGGCTACACCTTC,CASSSGPRGYGYTF
TRBJ1-1,15,TRBV5-1,-,-,TGCGCCAGCAGCAAAGGACAGCAGATGAACACTGAAGCTTTCTTT,CASSKGQQMNTEAFF
TRBJ2-1,16,TRBV4-1,few,-,TGCGCCAGCAGCCAGGGATCGGGGAATTACATCGATGAGCAGTTCTTC,CASSQGSGNYIDEQFF
TRBJ1-2,15,TRBV12-3/TRBV12-4,few,TRBD1,TGTGCCAGCAGCCTCGGGACAGGTTTTAACTATGGCTACACCTTC,CASSLGTGFNYGYTF
TRBJ2-5,17,TRBV7-9,-,TRBD2,TGTGCCAGCAGCTCCCCGGGACTAGCGGGGGTGTGGAATGAGCAGTACTTC,CASSSPGLAGVWNEQYF
TRBJ2-7,15,TRBV5-6,-,TRBD2,TGTGCCAGCAGCTTGGGGGGGGGTTCAACCTACGAGCAGTACTTC,CASSLGGGSTYEQYF
TRBJ2-5,14,TRBV20-1,many,-,TGCAGTGCTAGAGTATCGGGCCCCCAAGAGACCCAGTACTTC,CSARVSGPQETQYF
TRBJ2-3,11,TRBV3-1,-,-,TGTGTCAGCAGCCACGCACATACGCAGTATTTT,CVSSHAHTQYF
TRBJ2-6,18,TRBV6-1,few,TRBD1,TGTGCCAGCAGCTCCAGGACAGGGATCTTCTCTGGGGCCAACGTCCTGACTTTC,CASSSRTGIFSGANVLTF
TRBJ1-1,14,TRBV29-1,-,-,TGCAGCGGCACGACGTTTCTGGTTTGCGCTGAAGCTTTCTTT,CSGTTFLVCAEAFF
TRBJ1-5,14,TRBV6-1,few,-,TGTGCCAGCAGGGGCGGACTGAAGCCTCAGCCCCAGCATTTT,CASRGGLKPQPQHF
TRBJ2-7,15,TRBV6-6,-,TRBD2,TGTGCCAGCAGTCCCCTAGCGGGGGGACCCAATGAGCAGTACTTC,CASSPLAGGPNEQYF
TRBJ2-1,15,TRBV5-8,many,TRBD2,TGTGCCAGCTACTCTGGCGGGGGGGCCGTACATGAGCAGTTCTTC,CASYSGGGAVHEQFF
TRBJ1-2,12,TRBV6-5,-,-,TGTGCCTCCCACGAGGCTAACTATGGCTACACCTTC,CASHEANYGYTF
TRBJ2-5,15,TRBV7-2,-,TRBD2,TGTGCCAGCAGCTTATCTCCTAGCGGCAAAGAGACCCAGTACTTC,CASSLSPSGKETQYF
TRBJ2-1,15,TRBV11-1,few,TRBD1,TGTGCCAGCAGCGCCGGGACAGGGGCTAACAATGAGCAGTTCTTC,CASSAGTGANNEQFF
TRBJ1-1,14,TRBV20-1,-,-,TGCAGTGCTAGAGGGGGGGGCATGAACACTGAAGCTTTCTTT,CSARGGGMNTEAFF
TRBJ1-2,15,TRBV3-1,-,TRBD1,TGTGCCAGCAGGGACAGGGACCGGCCCCACTATGGCTACACCTTC,CASRDRDRPHYGYTF
TRBJ2-3,14,TRBV5-1,-,-,TGCGCCAGCAGGGATCGTTCTAGCACAGATACGCAGTATTTT,CASRDRSSTDTQYF
TRBJ2-5,17,TRBV12-3/TRBV12-4,few,-,TGTGCCAGCAGTTTTTTTAGGAAAGTTAAGGGCCAAGAGACCCAGTACTTC,CASSFFRKVKGQETQYF
TRBJ1-2,14,TRBV12-3/TRBV12-4,-,-,TGTGCCAGCAATCTCCTAGGGGGAATCTATGGCTACACCTTC,CASNLLGGIYGYTF
TRBJ2-2,15,TRBV28,few,-,TGTGCCAGCAGTTTAAGTGTAGGGAGCACCGGGGAGCTGTTTTTT,CASSLSVGSTGELFF
TRBJ2-1,15,TRBV20-1,few,TRBD2,TGCAGTGCAACCAGCGGGGGGGGCCTTTACAATGAGCAGTTCTTC,CSATSGGGLYNEQFF
TRBJ2-3,14,TRBV12-3/TRBV12-4,-,TRBD2,TGTGCCAGCAGTCCCCTAGCGGGGGGCTTCCGATCGTATTTT,CASSPLAGGFRSYF
TRBJ2-1,16,TRBV15,few,TRBD1,TGTGCCACCAGCAGATCGGGACAGACACTCTACAATGAGCAGTTCTTC,CATSRSGQTLYNEQFF
TRBJ2-3,15,TRBV7-6,few,TRBD2,TGTGCCAGCAGCTTTAGCGGGGGGGTCACAGATACGCAGTATTTT,CASSFSGGVTDTQYF
TRBJ1-2,15,TRBV6-5,many,TRBD1,TGTGCCAGCAGTTACGGGGACAGGGCTCTCTATGGCTACACCTTC,CASSYGDRALYGYTF
TRBJ2-7,14,TRBV10-3,-,-,TGTGCCATCAGTGAAGGACGGGAGACCTACGAGCAGTACTTC,CAISEGRETYEQYF
TRBJ2-5,13,TRBV29-1,many,-,TGCAGCGTTGGAAAGGCAAGCCAAGAGACCCAGTACTTC,CSVGKASQETQYF
TRBJ2-3,12,TRBV29-1,-,-,TGCAGCGATACAGAGTACACAGATACGCAGTATTTT,CSDTEYTDTQYF
TRBJ2-1,15,TRBV5-1,few,-,TGCGCCAGCAGCCAAGGAGGAACCGGGTGCAATGAGCAGTTCTTC,CASSQGGTGCNEQFF
TRBJ2-1,15,TRBV5-1,-,TRBD2,TGCGCCAGCAGGCTCGGGGGGGTATTCTACAATGAGCAGTTCTTC,CASRLGGVFYNEQFF
TRBJ2-3,14,TRBV5-1,-,-,TGCGCCAGCAGCTACCATGAGAACACAGATACGCAGTATTTT,CASSYHENTDTQYF
TRBJ1-1,13,TRBV4-1,-,-,TGCGCCAGCAGCCAAGGCCCGGGCGTTGAGGCTTTCTTT,CASSQGPGVEAFF
TRBJ2-5,16,TRBV12-3/TRBV12-4,few,TRBD2,TGTGCCAGCAGTTTTAGCCTCGGGACTAGCGGGGGGGCCTGGAGCTTC,CASSFSLGTSGGAWSF